This entry describes one TCR beta chain. The antigen this receptor binds is unknown. No base quality values were provided; no much bigger clone lies one nucleotide off. The data stem from a study of blood T cell repertoires in COVID-19 (dated by TCRdb to the early 2020s). Regarding the study in general: Samples covering the acute and convalescent phases of COVID-19 were provided by collaborators in the United States, Italy and Spain. The material from the prospective study consisted of cDNA or gDNA derived from T cells, B-cell-depleted T cells, or PBMCs. A de-identified subject ID, COVID-19 status, age in years and sex were almost always included in the sample metadata. The samples were drawn from two sources: the first 160 participants of the ongoing ImmuneRACE study, and 1,200 or so subjects contributed by 6 global collaborators. A freely available public database, intended as a resource for researchers studying the immune response to SARS-CoV-2, is where the repertoires were released. Where available, HLA class I and class II types were taken from metadata supplied by the sample provider and were not determined by assay-based typing. Deeply sampled blood TCRbeta repertoires from subjects exposed to, actively infected with, or recovered from COVID-19 were included in the dataset.

TCRbeta CDR3 regions were amplified from genomic DNA using the immunoSEQ Assay, a bias-controlled multiplex PCR. The authors' analysis ran thus. The number of nucleated cells in each sample was estimated by amplification of reference gene primers within the assay. To quantify the absolute abundance of each unique TCRbeta CDR3 rearrangement, sequence reads were collapsed and filtered. For each sample, productive Simpson clonality was calculated by taking the square root of Simpson's diversity index across productive rearrangements. TCRdb took this table from immuneACCESS and kept in-frame rearrangements with V and J called. Such tables lack part of the clones; where checked against another copy, unresolved V genes explain under half of the gap, and the rest is unexplained. V, J and clone size were drawn from that table, and D and trimming were deduced from the DNA. The sample profile shows about 25,000 clones; about four fifths of them were found once. Approximately 7% of the sample rests with the top ten.

Whole blood was collected in K2EDTA tubes by collaborating institutions according to the institutions' own protocols. For TCRbeta analysis, collaborator samples were shipped as frozen whole blood, as isolated PBMCs, or as DNA extracted from either sample type. Overall study results and their limits: The quantity of clinical and demographic metadata differed by source and by participant and was supplied without curation.

The CDR3 measures 13 amino acids from cysteine to phenylalanine. Only the CDR3 DNA is retained, 39 bases long and in frame from the first base. V is reduced by 3 bases and J by 4 bases, leaving a spacing of 7 bases between them. CDR1 and CDR2, looked up from the germline V gene, are MNHNS and SASEGT. The chain couples TRBV6-1 to TRBJ1-3; the D gene is possibly TRBD1, with 6 bases matching. Sequenced: peripheral blood. This receptor was taken from a man between 65 and 85 years old with acute or convalescent COVID-19. The DNA reads TGTGCCAGCAGTGACGGACAGGGAAACACCATATATTTT. It translates as CASSDGQGNTIYF.